The next 2 T cell receptor beta chains were all read from a single sample in a study of T cell responses to AZD1222 COVID-19 vaccine (dated by TCRdb to the early 2020s). This specimen's time point label, interpreted: about 28 days (+/-7) after the second vaccine dose. Libraries were constructed by the immunoSEQ multiplex PCR assay. The immuneACCESS repertoire file appears here via TCRdb, limited to in-frame rearrangements. These files lack a portion of the clones; in checked studies, under half of the deficit traces to unresolved V genes, and the cause of the others is not known. In this sample the table shows tens of thousands of clones, about 90% of which occur a single time. Jointly, the top ten make up about 7% of the sample. This sample comprised peripheral blood, obtained 28 days after the second AZD1222 dose. The receptors derive from an adult who received the AZD1222 COVID-19 vaccine.

The rearrangement uses TRBV7-2 and TRBJ2-7; 8 positions match TRBD1. The CDR3 extends over 12 amino acids. CDR1 SGHTA and CDR2 FQGNSA come from the germline V gene. The trim removed 4 bases at V and 9 bases at J, leaving 5 bases unmatched. DNA of the CDR3: TGTGCCAGCAGCTCGGACAGGGACGTGCAGTACTTC. Protein product: CASSSDRDVQYF.

The V gene is TRBV6-5, the J gene TRBJ2-3, with TRBD1 identical over 9 bases. With 5 bases clipped from V and 9 bases from J, the junction kept 9 bases outside the gene matches. Germline CDR1 and CDR2: MNHEY and SVGAGI. The CDR3 sequence is 14 residues long. Here the CDR3 DNA reads TGTGCCAGCAGTCTCGGACAGGGGAAGCACACGCAGTATTTT. Translation gives CASSLGQGKHTQYF.